This T cell receptor (beta chain) was recorded in a study of a mutant IDH1 vaccine in newly diagnosed glioma. The overall study: Either 4-6 weeks after radiotherapy alone or alongside temozolomide, vaccination was begun. The earlier regimen, radiotherapy, temozolomide, or both, was most often both.

About this clone: Its antigen is not known.

The CDR3 runs 15 residues. Germline V lookup: CDR1 SGHTA, CDR2 FQGTGA. V was pared by 2 bases and J by 0 bases, with 8 bases between. Here immunoSEQ multiplex PCR was the method, and the copy in TCRdb shows in-frame clones only, minus some. The sample holds approximately 110,000 clones, roughly 90% seen once. The study's findings and limits: Overall, almost 95% of patients had vaccine-induced immune responses.

Indicated time point: week 11, during vaccination. In every dose of vaccine, 300 ug of mutant IDH1 20-mer peptide was given alongside topical imiquimod. Sequences were derived from PBMCs, sampled from a glioma patient whose treatment included an IDH1 peptide vaccine. The clonotype comes from a woman aged 45-60 years with glioma. This chain uses TRBV7-3 with TRBJ2-1; D uncertain. CDR3 sequence reads: CASSLAAASYNEQFF. The CDR3 bases are TGTGCCAGCAGCTTAGCGGCAGCCTCCTACAATGAGCAGTTCTTC.